Presented here are 5 T cell receptor beta chains from one specimen sequenced in a study of shared clonotypes between healthy human individuals. Only in-frame clones appear in the TCRdb table, and some are missing; sequencing was by immunoSEQ multiplex PCR. This sample has some 2,100,000 clones, with approximately 94% found just once. What was sequenced was naive CD4+ T cells sorted from blood. Subset meaning: CD45RA+ positively selected. These receptors originate from a man between 18 and 35 years old in good health.

The sample holds one count of this clone. The chain couples TRBV5-4 to TRBJ1-6; D may be TRBD1 (5 bases). Trimming removed 4 bases from V and 5 bases from J, with 13 bases in between. Germline V gene data show CDR1 as SGHNT and CDR2 as YYREEE (reference sequence). The CDR3 runs 15 residues. CDR3 loop: CASSKKGLHNSPLHF. CDR3 DNA: TGTGCCAGCAGCAAGAAGGGGCTTCATAATTCACCCCTCCACTTT. Based on the CDR3 plus reference TRBV5-4 and TRBJ1-6, the full variable domain is ETGVTQSPTHLIKTRGQQVTLRCSSQSGHNTVSWYQQALGQGPQFIFQYYREEENGRGNFPPRFSGLQFPNYSSELNVNALELDDSALYLCASSKKGLHNSPLHFGNGTRLTVT.

The chain links TRBV6-1 to TRBJ1-6, with 9 bases identical to TRBD1. Germline loops: CDR1 MNHNS, CDR2 SASEGT. Trimming cost V 1 base and J 10 bases; bases outside gene matches: 5. This CDR3 is 15 amino acids long. The CDR3 sequence is CASSEVQGAVSPLHF. DNA of the CDR3: TGTGCCAGCAGTGAAGTACAGGGGGCAGTGTCACCCCTCCACTTT.

CDR3 in DNA: TGTGCCTGGAGTGACACGAACTATGGCTACACCTTC. Protein product: CAWSDTNYGYTF. The chain uses TRBV30 and TRBJ1-2; D is unclear. This CDR3 has 12 residues. V lost 1 base and J lost 2, with 5 bases in between. Germline lookup yields CDR1 GTSNPN and CDR2 SVGIG (reference sequence).

This sequence joins TRBV2 and TRBJ2-7; no reliable D call. This CDR3 comprises 12 residues. Looked up from germline, CDR1 is SNHLY and CDR2 is FYNNEI. Trimming took off 4 bases at V and 6 bases at J, with 10 bases between the two ends. CDR3 bases: TGTGCCAGCAGTGTAATGGGAAGCGAGCAGTACTTC. Amino acids: CASSVMGSEQYF.

This chain uses TRBV7-9 with TRBJ1-6, with a weak D call TRBD1 (5 bases). V dropped 2 bases and J dropped 8 bases, with 10 bases sitting between them. This CDR3 has 14 residues. From germline, CDR1 is SEHNR and CDR2 FQNEAQ (reference sequence). CDR3 residues: CASSLSRVDSPLHF. As DNA, the CDR3 is TGTGCCAGCAGCTTATCCAGGGTGGATTCACCCCTCCACTTT.